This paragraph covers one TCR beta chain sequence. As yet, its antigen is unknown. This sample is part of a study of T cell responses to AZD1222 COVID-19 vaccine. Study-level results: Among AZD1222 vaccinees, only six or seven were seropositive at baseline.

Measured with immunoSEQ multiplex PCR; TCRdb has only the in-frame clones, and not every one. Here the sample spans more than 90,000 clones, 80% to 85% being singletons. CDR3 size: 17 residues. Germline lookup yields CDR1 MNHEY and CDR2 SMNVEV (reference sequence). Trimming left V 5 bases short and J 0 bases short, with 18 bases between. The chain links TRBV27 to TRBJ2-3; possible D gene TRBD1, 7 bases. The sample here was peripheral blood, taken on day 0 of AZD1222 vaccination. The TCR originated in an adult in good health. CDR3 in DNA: TGTGCCAGCAGTGAAGACCAGGGGGGTTCTAGCACAGATACGCAGTATTTT. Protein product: CASSEDQGGSSTDTQYF.